The rows below give T cell receptor beta chains drawn from one sample of a study of cytomegalovirus exposure and HLA in healthy donors. The repertoire was sequenced with immunoSEQ multiplex PCR; TCRdb's copy has only in-frame clones and lacks some. Of 120,000 or so clones listed, 81% are singletons. Specimen: PBMCs. The receptors shown here come from a man between 18 and 35 years old in good health and CMV-seronegative. Each CDR3 is given with its conserved first and last residue. The D gene is left open where the match is weak. The size of a clone is reported for some rows only, either as once, few or many, or as a class for expanded clones.

>once|TRBV11-2|-|TRBJ1-1
TGTGCCAGCAGCTTAAAAGGAGGCGACACTGAAGCTTTCTTT
CASSLKGGDTEAFF
>-|TRBV7-3|TRBD1|TRBJ1-1
TGTGCCAGCAGCTTAACGCCCGTAGGGGACAGCATGAACACTGAAGCTTTCTTT
CASSLTPVGDSMNTEAFF
>few|TRBV18|-|TRBJ1-4
TGTGCCAGCTCTCGCGGGAATGAAAAACTGTTTTTT
CASSRGNEKLFF
>-|TRBV5-4|TRBD2|TRBJ2-7
TGTGCCAGCAGCTCTAGCGGGGGGATCTACGAGCAGTACTTC
CASSSSGGIYEQYF
>-|TRBV5-1|-|TRBJ2-3
TGCGCCAGCAGCCCTGGTGGGCAGCGCACAGATACGCAGTATTTT
CASSPGGQRTDTQYF
>-|TRBV18|TRBD2|TRBJ2-1
TGTGCCAGCTCACCCTGGGGACTAGCGGGGGCCCTCTCCTACAATGAGCAGTTCTTC
CASSPWGLAGALSYNEQFF
>once|TRBV2|TRBD1|TRBJ1-4
TGTGCCAGCTCTGGACAGGGAGATGTTGAAAAACTGTTTTTT
CASSGQGDVEKLFF
>-|TRBV5-4|-|TRBJ2-7
TGTGCCAGCAGCCCTGGTATGAGGGCAGACGACTACGAGCAGTACTTC
CASSPGMRADDYEQYF
>few|TRBV2|TRBD1|TRBJ1-1
TGTGCCAGCAGTGTTCGGGGACAGCTGAACACTGAAGCTTTCTTT
CASSVRGQLNTEAFF
>-|TRBV4-1|-|TRBJ2-5
TGCGCCAGCAGCCAAGAACCCCCATCGGGTAGGGAGACCCAGTACTTC
CASSQEPPSGRETQYF
>-|TRBV7-9|-|TRBJ1-5
TGTTCCAGCAGCCAATTTCAGGGACTCCAGAATCAGCCCCAGCATTTT
CSSSQFQGLQNQPQHF
>-|TRBV18|-|TRBJ2-1
TGTGCCAGCTCAGCCTTCGAGGGAGAGCAGTTCTTC
CASSAFEGEQFF
>-|TRBV7-9|TRBD2|TRBJ2-1
TGTGCCAGCACCCGCCCTAGCGGGCGAACCGCTTATGAGCAGTTCTTC
CASTRPSGRTAYEQFF
>-|TRBV7-3|-|TRBJ2-3
TGTGCCAGCAGCATCCAGGCCACTAGCACAGATACGCAGTATTTT
CASSIQATSTDTQYF
>-|TRBV27|-|TRBJ1-1
TGTGCCAGCAGTTTTCAGGGTATGATGAACACTGAAGCTTTCTTT
CASSFQGMMNTEAFF
>few|TRBV27|-|TRBJ2-7
TGTGCCAGCAGTTCCCAGGACTCCTACGAGCAGTACTTC
CASSSQDSYEQYF
>few|TRBV13|-|TRBJ1-2
TGTGCCAGCAGCTCCCTGGCAGGGGTTGGCTATGGCTACACCTTC
CASSSLAGVGYGYTF